This note documents a single T cell receptor (beta chain) sequence. This clonotype was seen a single time. This receptor's antigen is unknown. There are no base qualities to consult, and no much larger clone falls within one base. One read alone is weak evidence. Peripheral blood CD8+ and CD4+ T cells from healthy donors, Susac syndrome patients and multiple sclerosis patients were profiled using high-throughput TCR beta sequencing. The multiple sclerosis controls were treatment-naive patients who had stable or active relapsing-remitting disease and met the revised McDonald criteria. Bulk CD8+ and CD4+ T cells were purified by magnetic negative isolation, whereas CD8+ TEMRA cells were enriched by FACS. Blood was drawn into EDTA tubes, processed within 24 hours, and PBMCs were isolated by density gradient centrifugation. PBMCs destined for TCR sequencing were cryopreserved in liquid nitrogen and later thawed in a 37 °C water bath. Purity of sorted or isolated CD4+, CD8+ and CD8+ TEMRA cells was at least 90%.

The data stem from a study of CD8 T cells in Susac syndrome (dated by TCRdb to between 2018 and 2021). General notes on the study: Whether CD8+ T cell activation and differentiation in Susac syndrome was antigen driven was tested using repertoire sequencing. General conclusions and limits of the study: The TCR sequencing and HLA analysis was acknowledged to have included a relatively small number of individuals.

RNA was extracted using the RNeasy kit, and roughly 0.5 to 1 microgram was reverse transcribed with random hexamers. The immunoSEQ multiplex PCR assay, covering 54 Vbeta and 13 Jbeta segments, was used to amplify TCR beta CDR3 regions. To correct PCR amplification bias, a synthetic template baseline was used for both primer optimization and computational correction. As for how the authors treated the data: Reads were annotated to V, D and J genes per IMGT and analyzed with immunoSEQ Analyzer, keeping only productive sequences. Clonality was calculated as one minus the Shannon entropy normalized by log2 of the number of productive unique sequences. For each patient and control, public and private clones were evaluated within the 100 most prevalent clones. Susac-specific clones were defined as absent from healthy and MS cohorts, some 1,000 published viral clones and other ImmuneACCESS disease sequences. In-frame beta chains were kept once TCRdb had trimmed the public reads at Q25 with fastp and called clones with MiXCR. Each entry is one CDR3 protein sequence, shown with its most common DNA and genes. These V and J calls rely on TCRdb rather than the paper's analysis. This sample comprises about 250,000 distinct CDR3 sequences, approximately 92% of them detected only once. The ten largest clones take up 0.065% to 0.08% of the sample.

The receptor comes from a human donor with multiple sclerosis. Sample: CD4+ T cells from PBMCs.

At the DNA level, the sequence is TGTGCTAGTGGTTTGGGGACAGGGGCTGCGAACACTGAAGCTTTCTTT. Its protein reads: CASGLGTGAANTEAFF. The chain is made from TRBV12-5 and TRBJ1-1; TRBD1 matches 9 bases in the middle. V loses 1 base at its end and J loses 1 base; junction bases beyond the gene matches: 4. As encoded in the germline V gene, CDR1 is LGHNT while CDR2 is FRNRAP. Counted from cysteine to phenylalanine, this CDR3 has 16 amino acids. The kept DNA is CDR3 alone, 48 bases in frame from the first base.